The rows below give T cell receptor beta chains drawn from one sample of a study of beta chain features in type 1 diabetes. Only in-frame clones appear in the TCRdb table, and some are missing; sequencing was by immunoSEQ multiplex PCR. The sample shows about 270,000 clones, 13% to 15% of them seen only once. The specimen sequenced was naive CD4+ T cells from blood. The receptors originated from a young man with type 1 diabetes. The CDR3 runs from the conserved cysteine through the conserved F or W. The D gene is left open where the match is weak. Clone size appears in some rows only: once, few, many, or a class for an expanded clone.

D gene	clone size	CDR3 length	V gene	J gene	CDR3 protein	CDR3 DNA
TRBD1	-	14	TRBV5-6	TRBJ1-5	CASSGTAIYQPQHF	TGTGCCAGCAGCGGGACAGCAATTTATCAGCCCCAGCATTTT
TRBD2	few	14	TRBV7-2	TRBJ2-1	CASSFASGNNEQFF	TGTGCCAGCAGCTTTGCCAGCGGGAACAATGAGCAGTTCTTC
TRBD1	-	15	TRBV2	TRBJ2-3	CASSRQGAPTDTQYF	TGTGCCAGCAGTAGACAGGGGGCACCGACAGATACGCAGTATTTT
TRBD2	-	15	TRBV28	TRBJ2-3	CASSLAGGRADTQYF	TGTGCCAGCAGTTTGGCGGGAGGAAGGGCAGATACGCAGTATTTT
TRBD2	few	15	TRBV7-9	TRBJ2-5	CASSLVAGVQETQYF	TGTGCCAGCAGCTTGGTAGCGGGAGTCCAAGAGACCCAGTACTTC
-	few	14	TRBV28	TRBJ2-7	CASSLIGRANEQYF	TGTGCCAGCAGTTTAATCGGCAGGGCCAACGAGCAGTACTTC
TRBD2	few	15	TRBV7-2	TRBJ2-7	CASSLEGGGWYEQYF	TGTGCCAGCAGCTTAGAGGGCGGGGGATGGTACGAGCAGTACTTC
TRBD2	-	18	TRBV4-2	TRBJ2-1	CASSLLSGLAGLLHEQFF	TGTGCCAGCAGCCTTTTATCAGGACTAGCGGGGCTACTACATGAGCAGTTCTTC
-	few	13	TRBV6-1	TRBJ2-1	CASRRATYNEQFF	TGTGCCAGCAGGAGAGCGACCTACAATGAGCAGTTCTTC
-	few	16	TRBV28	TRBJ2-2	CASSLAGQGLAGELFF	TGTGCCAGCAGTTTAGCGGGACAGGGACTAGCCGGGGAGCTGTTTTTT
-	few	12	TRBV30	TRBJ1-1	CAWRLDFTEAFF	TGTGCCTGGAGGTTAGATTTCACTGAAGCTTTCTTT
TRBD1	few	15	TRBV6-5	TRBJ1-3	CASGTGRLSGNTIYF	TGTGCCAGCGGGACAGGTCGACTCTCTGGAAACACCATATATTTT
TRBD1	few	15	TRBV5-1	TRBJ1-1	CASRSMGTENTEAFF	TGCGCCAGCAGGAGTATGGGGACAGAGAACACTGAAGCTTTCTTT
-	-	15	TRBV9	TRBJ2-6	CASSQGGAGANVLTF	TGTGCCAGCAGCCAAGGAGGGGCTGGGGCCAACGTCCTGACTTTC
TRBD1	-	15	TRBV19	TRBJ1-2	CASTQDRGYSYGYTF	TGTGCCAGTACCCAGGACAGGGGATATTCCTATGGCTACACCTTC
TRBD1	few	15	TRBV11-3	TRBJ2-7	CASSQDSGTGYEQYF	TGTGCCAGCAGCCAAGATTCCGGGACAGGGTACGAGCAGTACTTC
-	-	15	TRBV7-3	TRBJ2-1	CASSPTGDRYNEQFF	TGTGCCAGCAGCCCCACGGGTGACCGTTACAATGAGCAGTTCTTC
-	-	11	TRBV2	TRBJ2-7	CASSLSYEQYF	TGTGCCAGCAGTCTTTCCTACGAGCAGTACTTC
-	-	16	TRBV27	TRBJ2-3	CASSLGRLPSTDTQYF	TGTGCCAGCAGTTTGGGCAGGCTCCCTAGCACAGATACGCAGTATTTT
-	-	15	TRBV7-9	TRBJ1-2	CASSLWITPGYGYTF	TGTGCCAGCAGCTTATGGATCACGCCGGGCTATGGCTACACCTTC
TRBD1	few	16	TRBV5-1	TRBJ2-1	CASSLSPGQGGNEQFF	TGCGCCAGCAGCTTGAGTCCTGGACAGGGGGGCAATGAGCAGTTCTTC
-	few	15	TRBV25-1	TRBJ1-1	CASSESQGWNTEAFF	TGTGCCAGCAGTGAATCACAGGGTTGGAACACTGAAGCTTTCTTT
-	-	15	TRBV9	TRBJ2-3	CASSRSHFATDTQYF	TGTGCCAGCAGCCGGAGTCATTTCGCCACAGATACGCAGTATTTT
TRBD1	few	12	TRBV29-1	TRBJ1-1	CSVQGVSTEAFF	TGCAGCGTTCAGGGGGTTTCGACTGAAGCTTTCTTT
-	-	14	TRBV6-5	TRBJ2-1	CASKLQEGRNEQFF	TGTGCCAGCAAGCTGCAGGAGGGCCGGAATGAGCAGTTCTTC
TRBD1	few	15	TRBV6-5	TRBJ2-7	CASSYSKAGGNHQYF	TGTGCCAGCAGTTACTCGAAGGCAGGGGGCAATCATCAGTACTTC
TRBD1	-	15	TRBV5-1	TRBJ1-2	CASSPGTGGSYGYTF	TGCGCCAGCAGCCCCGGGACAGGGGGCTCCTATGGCTACACCTTC
-	few	14	TRBV4-1	TRBJ2-1	CASSLIQVPNEQFF	TGCGCCAGCAGCCTGATACAGGTACCAAATGAGCAGTTCTTC
TRBD2	few	18	TRBV18	TRBJ2-3	CASSPLTSGPTSTDTQYF	TGTGCCAGCTCACCACTGACTAGCGGACCCACTAGCACAGATACGCAGTATTTT
TRBD1	-	17	TRBV4-2	TRBJ2-6	CASSQDPDRAGANVLTF	TGTGCCAGCAGCCAAGATCCCGACAGGGCTGGGGCCAACGTCCTGACTTTC
TRBD2	few	15	TRBV28	TRBJ2-2	CASSQLAGGPGELFF	TGTGCCAGCAGTCAGCTAGCGGGAGGACCCGGGGAGCTGTTTTTT
-	-	16	TRBV6-5	TRBJ2-7	CASSYSRTASSYEQYF	TGTGCCAGCAGTTACTCCAGGACAGCGAGCTCCTACGAGCAGTACTTC
-	-	13	TRBV6-6	TRBJ2-7	CASSSAGYYEQYF	TGTGCCAGCAGTTCGGCAGGTTATTACGAGCAGTACTTC
-	-	18	TRBV28	TRBJ2-1	CASSLGGATVLSYNEQFF	TGTGCCAGCAGTTTAGGCGGCGCGACTGTCCTCTCCTACAATGAGCAGTTCTTC
TRBD2	few	14	TRBV29-1	TRBJ2-1	CSAPVAGGYNEQFF	TGCAGCGCACCTGTAGCGGGAGGGTACAATGAGCAGTTCTTC
TRBD2	few	12	TRBV9	TRBJ2-7	CASSTFSGRVSF	TGTGCCAGCAGCACCTTTAGCGGGAGAGTGTCGTTC
-	few	13	TRBV18	TRBJ1-4	CASSPRQDEKLFF	TGTGCCAGCTCACCTCGACAGGATGAAAAACTGTTTTTT
-	-	13	TRBV11-3	TRBJ2-2	CASARGVTGELFF	TGTGCCAGCGCTCGGGGTGTAACCGGGGAGCTGTTTTTT
-	few	14	TRBV18	TRBJ2-1	CASSPGAGVNEQFF	TGTGCCAGCTCACCAGGGGCAGGGGTCAATGAGCAGTTCTTC
-	-	15	TRBV6-5	TRBJ2-7	CASSYSNGGRYEQYF	TGTGCCAGCAGTTACTCGAACGGGGGAAGGTACGAGCAGTACTTC
-	few	14	TRBV28	TRBJ2-2	CASSPGLHTGELFF	TGTGCCAGCAGTCCGGGACTTCACACCGGGGAGCTGTTTTTT
TRBD1	-	14	TRBV4-2	TRBJ1-4	CASSMGQRNEKLFF	TGTGCCAGCAGTATGGGACAGCGCAATGAAAAACTGTTTTTT
TRBD2	-	13	TRBV6-5	TRBJ2-1	CASRITRGERQFF	TGTGCCAGCCGGATAACCCGGGGGGAGCGGCAGTTCTTC
-	few	15	TRBV18	TRBJ1-1	CASSLVEGQDTEAFF	TGTGCCAGCTCACTTGTGGAGGGGCAGGACACTGAAGCTTTCTTT
TRBD2	few	15	TRBV28	TRBJ2-7	CASSLASGTGYEQYF	TGTGCCAGCAGTTTAGCTAGCGGGACCGGCTACGAGCAGTACTTC
TRBD2	-	16	TRBV7-9	TRBJ2-2	CASSPGGTTNTGELFF	TGTGCCAGCAGCCCGGGAGGCACTACGAACACCGGGGAGCTGTTTTTT
-	-	15	TRBV7-2	TRBJ1-4	CASSLSLGAREKLFF	TGTGCCAGCAGCTTATCCTTGGGGGCTAGGGAAAAACTGTTTTTT
TRBD2	-	14	TRBV19	TRBJ2-1	CASSLSGRGGEQFF	TGTGCCAGTAGCCTTAGCGGGAGAGGGGGTGAGCAGTTCTTC
-	few	11	TRBV28	TRBJ2-7	CASSNPREQYF	TGTGCCAGCAGCAACCCTAGGGAGCAGTACTTC
TRBD1	few	13	TRBV5-8	TRBJ1-2	CASSTTGGYGYTF	TGTGCCAGCAGCACTACAGGGGGCTATGGCTACACCTTC
-	-	11	TRBV7-2	TRBJ2-1	CASSLVGPQFF	TGTGCCAGCAGCTTAGTGGGGCCCCAGTTCTTC
TRBD2	few	18	TRBV7-9	TRBJ2-1	CASSAPSRKRTSYNEQFF	TGTGCCAGCAGCGCTCCTTCGAGAAAACGGACTAGCTACAATGAGCAGTTCTTC